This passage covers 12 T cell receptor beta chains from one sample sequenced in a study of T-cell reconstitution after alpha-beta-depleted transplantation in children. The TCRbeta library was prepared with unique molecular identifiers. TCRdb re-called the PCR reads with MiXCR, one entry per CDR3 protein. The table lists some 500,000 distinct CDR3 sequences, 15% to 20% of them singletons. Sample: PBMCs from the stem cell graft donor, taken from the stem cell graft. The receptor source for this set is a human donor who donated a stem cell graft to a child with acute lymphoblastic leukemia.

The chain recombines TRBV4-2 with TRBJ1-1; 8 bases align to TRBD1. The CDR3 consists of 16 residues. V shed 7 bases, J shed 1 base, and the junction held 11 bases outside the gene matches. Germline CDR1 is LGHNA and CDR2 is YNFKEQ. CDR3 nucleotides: TGTGCCAGCACCTACTACCACAGGGGGGAGAACACTGAAGCTTTCTTT. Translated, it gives CASTYYHRGENTEAFF.

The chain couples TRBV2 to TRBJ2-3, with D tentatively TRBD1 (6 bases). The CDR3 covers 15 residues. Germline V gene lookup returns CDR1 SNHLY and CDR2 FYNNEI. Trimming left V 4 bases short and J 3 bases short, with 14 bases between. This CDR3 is CASSVTGLVTDTQYF. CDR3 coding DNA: TGTGCCAGCAGTGTTACAGGGTTGGTGACAGATACGCAGTATTTT.

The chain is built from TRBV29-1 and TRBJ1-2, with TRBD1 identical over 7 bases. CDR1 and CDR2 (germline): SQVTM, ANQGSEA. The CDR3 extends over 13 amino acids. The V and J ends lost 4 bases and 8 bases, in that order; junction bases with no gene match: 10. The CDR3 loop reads CSVVWGQQGGYTF. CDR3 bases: TGCAGCGTTGTGTGGGGACAGCAAGGCGGCTACACCTTC.

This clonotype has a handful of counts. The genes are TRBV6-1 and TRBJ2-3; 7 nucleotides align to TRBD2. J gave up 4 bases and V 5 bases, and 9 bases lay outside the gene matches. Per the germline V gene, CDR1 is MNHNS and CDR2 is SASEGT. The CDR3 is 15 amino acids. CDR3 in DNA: TGTGCCAGCAGTCCTCAAGCGGGAATTCCAGATACGCAGTATTTT. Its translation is CASSPQAGIPDTQYF.

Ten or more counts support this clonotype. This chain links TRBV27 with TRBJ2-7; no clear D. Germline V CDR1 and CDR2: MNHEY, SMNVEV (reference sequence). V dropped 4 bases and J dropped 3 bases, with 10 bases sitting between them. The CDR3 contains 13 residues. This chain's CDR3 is CASSWARSYEQYF. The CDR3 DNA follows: TGTGCCAGCAGTTGGGCCAGAAGCTACGAGCAGTACTTC.

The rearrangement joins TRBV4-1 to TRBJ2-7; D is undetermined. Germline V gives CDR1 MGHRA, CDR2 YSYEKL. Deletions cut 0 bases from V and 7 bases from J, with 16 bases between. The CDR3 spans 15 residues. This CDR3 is CASSQDSRSPLEQYF. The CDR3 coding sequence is TGCGCCAGCAGCCAAGACTCCCGGTCGCCTTTGGAGCAGTACTTC.

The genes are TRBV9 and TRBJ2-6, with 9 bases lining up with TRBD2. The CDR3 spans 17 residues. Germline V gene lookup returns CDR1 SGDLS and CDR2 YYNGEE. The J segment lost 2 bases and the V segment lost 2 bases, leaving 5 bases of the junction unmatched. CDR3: CASSVTLAGAGANVLTF. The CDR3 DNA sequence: TGTGCCAGCAGCGTGACCTTAGCGGGAGCTGGGGCCAACGTCCTGACTTTC. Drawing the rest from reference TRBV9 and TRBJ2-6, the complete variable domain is DSGVTQTPKHLITATGQRVTLRCSPRSGDLSVYWYQQSLDQGLQFLIQYYNGEERAKGNILERFSAQQFPDLHSELNLSSLELGDSALYFCASSVTLAGAGANVLTFGAGSRLTVL.

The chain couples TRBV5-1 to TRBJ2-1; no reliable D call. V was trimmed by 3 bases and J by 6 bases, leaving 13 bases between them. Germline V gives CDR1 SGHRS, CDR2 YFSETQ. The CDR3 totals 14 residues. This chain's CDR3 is CASSSGLSVNEQFF. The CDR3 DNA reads TGCGCCAGCAGCTCCGGGTTAAGCGTCAATGAGCAGTTCTTC.

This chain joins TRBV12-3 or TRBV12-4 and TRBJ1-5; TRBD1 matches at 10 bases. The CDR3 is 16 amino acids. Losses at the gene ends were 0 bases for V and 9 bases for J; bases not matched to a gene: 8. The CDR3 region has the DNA TGTGCCAGCAGTTTAGCCCAGACAGGGGGCCCTGTGCCCCAGCATTTT. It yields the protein CASSLAQTGGPVPQHF.

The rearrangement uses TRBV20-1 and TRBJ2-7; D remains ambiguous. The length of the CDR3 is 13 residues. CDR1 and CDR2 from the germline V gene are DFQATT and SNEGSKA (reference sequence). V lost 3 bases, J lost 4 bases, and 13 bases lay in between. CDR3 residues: CSASERDLYEQYF. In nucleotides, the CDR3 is TGCAGTGCTAGTGAGCGCGACCTTTACGAGCAGTACTTC.

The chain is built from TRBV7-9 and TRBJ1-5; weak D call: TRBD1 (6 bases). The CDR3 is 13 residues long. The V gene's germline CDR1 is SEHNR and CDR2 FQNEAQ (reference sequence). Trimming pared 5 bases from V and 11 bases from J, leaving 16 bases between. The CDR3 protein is CASSDSRDKSQHF. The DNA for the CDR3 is TGTGCCAGCAGCGATTCCCGGGACAAATCCCAGCATTTT.

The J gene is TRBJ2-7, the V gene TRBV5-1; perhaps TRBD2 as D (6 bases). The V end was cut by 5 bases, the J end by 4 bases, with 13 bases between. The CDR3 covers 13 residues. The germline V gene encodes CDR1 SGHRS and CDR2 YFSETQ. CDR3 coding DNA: TGCGCCAGCAGTGTCGGGAGTGTGTACGAGCAGTACTTC. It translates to CASSVGSVYEQYF.